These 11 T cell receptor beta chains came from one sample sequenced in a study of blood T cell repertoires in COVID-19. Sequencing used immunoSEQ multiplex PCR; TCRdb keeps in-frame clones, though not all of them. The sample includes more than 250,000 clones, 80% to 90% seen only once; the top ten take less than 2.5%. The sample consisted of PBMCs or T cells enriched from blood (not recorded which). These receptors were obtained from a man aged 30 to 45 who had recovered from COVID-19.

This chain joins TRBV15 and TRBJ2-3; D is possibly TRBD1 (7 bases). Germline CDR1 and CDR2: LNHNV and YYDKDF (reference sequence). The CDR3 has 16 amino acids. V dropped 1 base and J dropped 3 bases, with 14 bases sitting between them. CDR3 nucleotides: TGTGCCACCAGCAGAGGCCAGGGGGGATCGACAGATACGCAGTATTTT. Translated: CATSRGQGGSTDTQYF.

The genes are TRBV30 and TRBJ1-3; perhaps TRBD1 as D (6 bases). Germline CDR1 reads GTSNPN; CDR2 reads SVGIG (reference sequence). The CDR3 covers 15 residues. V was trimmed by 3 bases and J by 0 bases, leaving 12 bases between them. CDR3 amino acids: CAWRPTGSSGNTIYF. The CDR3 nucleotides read TGTGCCTGGAGACCTACAGGGAGCTCTGGAAACACCATATATTTT.

The CDR3 region is CASSFTFNEQFF. The CDR3 nucleotides are TGTGCCAGCAGTTTCACTTTTAATGAGCAGTTCTTC. This chain connects TRBV12-3 or TRBV12-4 to TRBJ2-1; D is uncertain. The V end lost 3 bases, the J end lost 7 bases, and 7 bases lay between the germline ends. The CDR3 is 12 residues long.

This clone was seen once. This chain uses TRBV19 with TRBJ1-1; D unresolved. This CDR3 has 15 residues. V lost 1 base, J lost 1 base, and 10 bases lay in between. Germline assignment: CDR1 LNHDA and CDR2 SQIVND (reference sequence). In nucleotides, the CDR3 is TGTGCCAGTAGTATAGGTGGGCAGAGGAACACTGAAGCTTTCTTT. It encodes CASSIGGQRNTEAFF.

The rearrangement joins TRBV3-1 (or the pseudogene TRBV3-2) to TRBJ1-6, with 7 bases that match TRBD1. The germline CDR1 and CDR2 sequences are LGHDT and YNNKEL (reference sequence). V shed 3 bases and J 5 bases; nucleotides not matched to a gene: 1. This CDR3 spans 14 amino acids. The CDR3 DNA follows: TGTGCCAGCAGCCAGACAGGGAATAATTCACCCCTCCACTTT. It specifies CASSQTGNNSPLHF.

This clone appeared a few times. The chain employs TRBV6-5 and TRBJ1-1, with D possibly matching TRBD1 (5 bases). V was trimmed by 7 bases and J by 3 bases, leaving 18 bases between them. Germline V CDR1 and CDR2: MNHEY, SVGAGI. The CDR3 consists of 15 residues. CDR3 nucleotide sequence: TGTGCCAGCACCGCCGTAGCAGGGATGGACACTGAAGCTTTCTTT. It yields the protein CASTAVAGMDTEAFF.

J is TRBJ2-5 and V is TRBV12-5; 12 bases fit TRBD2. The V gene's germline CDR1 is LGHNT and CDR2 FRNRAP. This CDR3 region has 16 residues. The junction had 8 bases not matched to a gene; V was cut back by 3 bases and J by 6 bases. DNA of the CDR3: TGTGCTAGTGGTTTCTTACTAGCGGGGGGCCTTCAGACCCAGTACTTC. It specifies CASGFLLAGGLQTQYF.

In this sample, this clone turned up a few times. The CDR3 is CASSSWGQFTSPLHF. CDR3 DNA sequence: TGTGCCAGCAGCTCGTGGGGACAGTTTACTTCACCCCTCCACTTT. The J gene is TRBJ1-6, the V gene TRBV27; 7 bases map to TRBD1. V dropped 6 bases and J dropped 9; count of bases not matched to a gene: 11. CDR1 is MNHEY, CDR2 SMNVEV, per germline (reference sequence). The CDR3 loop spans 15 amino acids.

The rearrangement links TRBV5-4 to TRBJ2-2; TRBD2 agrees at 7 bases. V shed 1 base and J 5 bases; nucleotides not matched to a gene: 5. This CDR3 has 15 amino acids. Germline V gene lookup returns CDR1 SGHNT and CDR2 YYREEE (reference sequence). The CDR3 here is CASSLLGGDTGELFF. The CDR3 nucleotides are TGTGCCAGCAGCTTGTTGGGGGGGGATACCGGGGAGCTGTTTTTT.

The CDR3 DNA is TGTGCCAGCAGCTCCTACAGGGGGCAGTACAATGAGCAGTTCTTC. Residues: CASSSYRGQYNEQFF. The chain employs TRBV5-6 and TRBJ2-1; the match to TRBD1 covers 9 bases. Unmatched junction bases numbered 5, after V lost 3 bases and J lost 4 bases. The CDR3 spans 15 residues. The germline gives CDR1 SGHDT, CDR2 YYEEEE.

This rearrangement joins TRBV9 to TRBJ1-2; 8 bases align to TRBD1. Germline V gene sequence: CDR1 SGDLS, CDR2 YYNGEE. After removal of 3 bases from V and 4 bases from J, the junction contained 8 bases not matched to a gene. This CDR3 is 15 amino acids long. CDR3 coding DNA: TGTGCCAGCAGCGGAGAACCGGGACAGGTCTATGGCTACACCTTC. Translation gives CASSGEPGQVYGYTF.